These 17 T cell receptor beta chains came from one sample sequenced in a study of T-cell memory formation after mild COVID-19. TCRdb re-analysed the 5' RACE reads in MiXCR, keeping a single row per CDR3 protein. The table shows roughly 620,000 distinct CDR3 sequences, with about 20% occurring only once. Material: PBMCs or a T cell subset sorted from them (not recorded which). These receptors originate from an adult woman who had mild COVID-19 (a few samples of this study predate the infection). Cell type and time point are not known.

The chain recombines TRBV6-2 or TRBV6-3 with TRBJ2-2; D remains unclear. The V end lost 2 bases, the J end lost 3 bases, and 7 bases lay between the germline ends. The germline V gene has CDR1 MNHEY and CDR2 SVGEGT. There are 14 residues in the CDR3. Written as DNA, the CDR3 is TGTGCCAGCAGTTACCTTACAGACACCGGGGAGCTGTTTTTT. Its protein product is CASSYLTDTGELFF.

The chain links TRBV4-3 to TRBJ2-2, with 10 bases lining up with TRBD2. Germline values: CDR1 LGHNA, CDR2 YSLEER. The CDR3 has 18 residues. V was pared by 0 bases and J by 0 bases, with 4 bases of the junction left unmatched. The CDR3 protein is CASSQDPSGSPNTGELFF. The CDR3 DNA sequence: TGCGCCAGCAGCCAAGATCCTAGCGGGAGCCCGAACACCGGGGAGCTGTTTTTT.

This sequence joins TRBV20-1 and TRBJ2-2, with D tentatively TRBD2 (6 bases). The CDR3 contains 16 residues. Trimming stripped 3 bases from V and 5 bases from J, with 19 bases between. Per the germline V gene, CDR1 is DFQATT and CDR2 is SNEGSKA (reference sequence). In DNA, the CDR3 is TGCAGTGCTAGCTCTCCTAGGACTGGGGGGACCGGGGAGCTGTTTTTT. Translated: CSASSPRTGGTGELFF.

The chain joins TRBV6-6 to TRBJ2-2, with D tentatively TRBD1 or TRBD2 (6 bases each). The length of the CDR3 is 16 residues. Germline loops: CDR1 MNHNY, CDR2 SVGAGI (reference sequence). Deletions cut 5 bases from V and 2 bases from J, with 15 bases between. In nucleotides, the CDR3 is TGTGCCAGCAGTGGAGGACAGACTAGAAACACCGGGGAGCTGTTTTTT. Translation: CASSGGQTRNTGELFF.

The chain links TRBV27 to TRBJ2-3; no firm D call. Germline V CDR1 and CDR2: MNHEY, SMNVEV (reference sequence). Trimming removed 5 bases at V and 4 bases at J, with 10 bases between. The CDR3 contains 13 residues. Here the CDR3 DNA reads TGTGCCAGCAGTCTAAAACCCCCAGATACGCAGTATTTT. It encodes CASSLKPPDTQYF.

The V call is TRBV11-3, the J call TRBJ2-7, with TRBD2 matching over 12 bases. Germline V gene lookup returns CDR1 SGHNT and CDR2 YENEEA. The CDR3 totals 24 residues. Unmatched junction bases numbered 26, after V lost 0 bases and J lost 2 bases. CDR3 sequence: CASSLETGTGEWGGLAGLPYEQYF. In DNA, the CDR3 is TGTGCCAGCAGCTTAGAGACGGGGACAGGGGAATGGGGCGGACTAGCGGGGCTTCCCTACGAGCAGTACTTC.

This clonotype was observed a few times. The gene calls are TRBV5-1 and TRBJ2-3, with 9 nucleotides matching TRBD1. With 4 bases clipped from V and 1 base from J, the junction kept 4 bases outside the gene matches. The CDR3 consists of 15 residues. The V gene's germline CDR1 is SGHRS and CDR2 YFSETQ. The CDR3 sequence is CASSTTGGGTDTQYF. The DNA of the CDR3 is TGCGCCAGCAGCACAACAGGGGGCGGCACAGATACGCAGTATTTT.

This chain connects TRBV7-8 to TRBJ2-1; no definite D call. The J call may be in error: the DNA end matches TRBJ2-5 better. The CDR3 length is 13 residues. The germline V gene has CDR1 SGHVS and CDR2 FQNEAQ. The CDR3 loop reads CASSSTHQETQYF. In DNA, the CDR3 is TGTGCCAGCAGCTCGACCCATCAAGAGACCCAGTACTTC.

V gene TRBV29-1 combines with J gene TRBJ2-1, with 12 bases matching TRBD2. CDR1 and CDR2 (germline): SQVTM, ANQGSEA. The CDR3 length is 15 residues. Losses at the gene ends were 1 base for V and 6 bases for J; bases not matched to a gene: 4. The DNA of the CDR3 is TGCAGCGTTGAAGGACTAGCGGGAGTCGTCAATGAGCAGTTCTTC. Its translation: CSVEGLAGVVNEQFF.

This clonotype turned up a few times. V gene TRBV10-3 combines with J gene TRBJ2-1; tentatively, D is TRBD2 (5 bases). The germline V and J ends were trimmed by 6 bases and 7 bases, with 13 bases remaining between them. The CDR3 runs 13 residues. Looked up from germline, CDR1 is ENHRY and CDR2 is SYGVKD. Here the CDR3 reads CAISSGTENEQFF. In DNA, the CDR3 is TGTGCCATCAGCAGCGGTACAGAGAATGAGCAGTTCTTC.

The chain uses TRBV10-3 and TRBJ2-7; D unclear. This CDR3 comprises 14 residues. Germline values: CDR1 ENHRY, CDR2 SYGVKD. The germline V and J ends were trimmed by 0 bases and 0 bases, with 6 bases remaining between them. The CDR3 region is CAISESQASYEQYF. The CDR3 bases are TGTGCCATCAGTGAGTCGCAGGCCTCCTACGAGCAGTACTTC.

The chain couples TRBV2 to TRBJ2-7; D is possibly TRBD1 or TRBD2 (6 bases each). Trimming took off 7 bases at V and 4 bases at J, with 17 bases between the two ends. Germline lookup yields CDR1 SNHLY and CDR2 FYNNEI. The CDR3 runs to 14 residues. The CDR3 loop reads CASTEGEQPYEQYF. The CDR3 DNA follows: TGTGCCAGCACGGAGGGGGAACAGCCGTACGAGCAGTACTTC.

This clonotype was seen a handful of times. This sequence joins TRBV29-1 and TRBJ1-3; TRBD1 aligns across 7 bases. The V gene end was trimmed by 6 bases and the J gene end by 4 bases; junction bases not matched to a gene: 6. CDR1 is SQVTM, CDR2 ANQGSEA, per germline. The CDR3 loop spans 13 amino acids. The chain's CDR3 is CSVTTGIGNTIYF. Written as DNA, the CDR3 is TGCAGCGTCACGACAGGGATCGGAAACACCATATATTTT.

There are a few counts of this clonotype. The chain uses TRBV5-1 and TRBJ2-2, with D perhaps TRBD1 or TRBD2 (6 bases each). Trimming stripped 0 bases from V and 3 bases from J, with 12 bases between. Germline lookup yields CDR1 SGHRS and CDR2 YFSETQ. The CDR3 loop spans 16 amino acids. CDR3 amino acids: CASSLEPGADTGELFF. The CDR3 DNA is TGCGCCAGCAGCTTGGAGCCGGGGGCGGACACCGGGGAGCTGTTTTTT.

The chain employs TRBV7-2 and TRBJ2-5; either TRBD1 or TRBD2 may fit D (5 bases each). The CDR3 is made up of 15 amino acids. V was trimmed by 2 bases and J by 5 bases, leaving 15 bases between them. The germline V gene encodes CDR1 SGHTA and CDR2 FQGNSA. DNA for the CDR3: TGTGCCAGCAGCTTAACGGGGCCACCGGCGGAGACCCAGTACTTC. Translated, it gives CASSLTGPPAETQYF.

This sequence joins TRBV12-3 or TRBV12-4 and TRBJ2-3; D gene uncertain. The CDR3 consists of 15 residues. The germline V and J ends were trimmed by 1 base and 4 bases, with 12 bases remaining between them. DNA for the CDR3: TGTGCCAGCAGTTTAGAGGGCCAGTTGGCAGATACGCAGTATTTT. This translates into CASSLEGQLADTQYF.

The chain carries TRBV5-1 and TRBJ2-3, with D perhaps matching TRBD1 or TRBD2 (5 bases each). The CDR3 is made up of 16 amino acids. Germline V gene data show CDR1 as SGHRS and CDR2 as YFSETQ. Trimming removed 0 bases at V and 6 bases at J, with 17 bases between. The CDR3 DNA reads as TGCGCCAGCAGCTTGGATGGGGACCGGTTGTCTGATACGCAGTATTTT. Its protein is CASSLDGDRLSDTQYF.